This T cell receptor (beta chain) appears in the sequencing data of a study of CD8 T cells in ankylosing spondylitis. General observations from the study: Disease-linked clones bore a CD8+ phenotype, appearing relatively rarely in peripheral blood.

It was by quantitative 5'-RACE with molecular barcodes that TCR beta libraries were made. TCRdb reanalysed the 5' RACE reads using MiXCR and keeps one entry per CDR3 protein. This sample has nearly 350,000 distinct CDR3 sequences; about 14% occur once, and the top ten carry about 1.1%. Trimming took 2 bases from V and 1 from J, leaving 14 bases between them. CDR1 and CDR2 from the germline V gene are SGHAT and FQNNGV. The CDR3 has 17 amino acids. This clonotype was detected ten times or more. The antigen is unknown. The TCR comes from a male donor with ankylosing spondylitis or in good health (not recorded which). The genes are TRBV11-2 and TRBJ2-2; D is uncertain. Source material: blood, either unsorted or a sorted T cell fraction (not recorded which). The CDR3 sequence: CASSLSTGRWNTGELFF. CDR3 nucleotides: TGTGCCAGCAGCTTATCGACTGGCCGATGGAACACCGGGGAGCTGTTTTTT.